A single sample gave rise to the 25 T cell receptor beta chains below, sequenced in a study of T cells in Graves' hyperthyroidism and ophthalmopathy. The CDR3 regions of TCR beta were amplified from RNA transcripts. Initially, a first-round RT-PCR of the TCR CDR3 employed the HTBI primer set. TCRdb re-analysed the multiplex PCR reads in MiXCR, keeping a single row per CDR3 protein. The profile shows roughly 500,000 distinct CDR3 sequences, approximately 25% of them singletons. The sample was blood. These receptor sequences come from a young woman with Graves' ophthalmopathy.

This clonotype occurred many times. The V gene is TRBV6-5, the J gene TRBJ2-4, with no clear D. The V end was cut by 2 bases, the J end by 9 bases, with 20 bases between. The germline CDR1 and CDR2 sequences are MNHEY and SVGAGI. The length of the CDR3 is 16 residues. CDR3 DNA: TGTGCCAGCAGTTACGCGAGGTCGGCGGTCGGTGGCATTCAGTACTTC. The encoded protein is CASSYARSAVGGIQYF.

The rearrangement joins TRBV12-3 or TRBV12-4 to TRBJ2-6; 8 positions agree with TRBD1. CDR3 size: 18 residues. V shed 5 bases, J shed 2 bases, and the junction held 11 bases outside the gene matches. The CDR3 DNA is TGTGCCAGCAGTCCCACCGGGACAGGCTCTCCTGGGGCCAACGTCCTGACTTTC. This translates into CASSPTGTGSPGANVLTF.

Ten or more counts support this clonotype. The CDR3 protein is CASSLQREAFF. CDR3 nucleotides: TGTGCCAGCAGCCTACAGCGTGAAGCTTTCTTT. The V and J genes are TRBV13 and TRBJ1-1, with D uncertain. The CDR3 runs to 11 residues. V was cut by 5 bases and J by 7 bases, with 8 bases left in between. Germline values: CDR1 PRHDT, CDR2 FYEKMQ (reference sequence). Filled out from reference TRBV13 and TRBJ1-1, the complete variable domain reads AAGVIQSPRHLIKEKRETATLKCYPIPRHDTVYWYQQGPGQDPQFLISFYEKMQSDKGSIPDRFSAQQFSDYHSELNMSSLELGDSALYFCASSLQREAFFGQGTRLTVV.

J is TRBJ2-4 and V is TRBV4-3, with 9 nucleotides matching TRBD1. The length of the CDR3 is 14 residues. The germline gives CDR1 LGHNA, CDR2 YSLEER. The ends lost 4 bases at V and 6 bases at J; junction bases unmatched: 4. The CDR3 protein is CASSPGTGLNIQYF. For the CDR3, the DNA is TGCGCCAGCAGCCCAGGGACAGGGTTAAACATTCAGTACTTC.

This clonotype was recorded many times. The genes are TRBV24-1 and TRBJ1-1, with unresolved D. V was shortened by 1 base and J by 1 base, with 15 bases between the two germline ends. There are 17 residues in the CDR3. Germline V lookup: CDR1 KGHDR, CDR2 SFDVKD. DNA for the CDR3: TGTGCCACCAGTGATTTTACGGTAAGATGCAGGAACACTGAAGCTTTCTTT. Translating it yields CATSDFTVRCRNTEAFF.

A few counts support this clonotype. The V and J genes are TRBV7-9 and TRBJ2-2; D is tentatively TRBD1 or TRBD2 (5 bases each). V lost 4 bases and J lost 0, with 9 bases in between. The CDR3 loop spans 15 amino acids. The germline gives CDR1 SEHNR, CDR2 FQNEAQ (reference sequence). The CDR3 sequence is CASSSGPANTGELFF. Written as DNA, the CDR3 is TGTGCCAGCAGCTCGGGACCGGCGAACACCGGGGAGCTGTTTTTT.

This chain connects TRBV6-2 or TRBV6-3 to TRBJ1-5; no clear D. The CDR3 runs 15 residues. V lost 2 bases, J lost 4 bases, and 12 bases lay in between. Looked up from germline, CDR1 is MNHEY and CDR2 is SVGEGT. This chain's CDR3 is CASSYSGQTNQPQHF. The DNA for the CDR3 is TGTGCCAGCAGTTACAGTGGCCAGACTAATCAGCCCCAGCATTTT.

At least ten counts were recorded for this clonotype. The rearrangement joins TRBV28 to TRBJ1-1; unclear D gene. Germline V CDR1 and CDR2: MDHEN, SYDVKM. With 2 bases removed from V and 4 bases from J, the gap between germline ends came to 8 bases. This CDR3 spans 13 amino acids. CDR3 loop: CASSLGAFTEAFF. CDR3 sequence (DNA): TGTGCCAGCAGTTTAGGTGCATTCACTGAAGCTTTCTTT.

This clonotype was counted ten times or more. The gene calls are TRBV15 and TRBJ1-5; D is undetermined. V was clipped by 5 bases and J by 7 bases, with 9 bases between them. The CDR3 length is 12 residues. Germline V lookup: CDR1 LNHNV, CDR2 YYDKDF (reference sequence). This chain's CDR3 is CATSFAEQPQHF. CDR3 DNA: TGTGCCACCAGCTTCGCCGAGCAGCCCCAGCATTTT.

This clonotype was observed many times. The V gene is TRBV20-1, the J gene TRBJ2-7; TRBD1 matches at 7 bases. The CDR3 loop spans 14 amino acids. After removal of 0 bases from V and 4 bases from J, the junction contained 6 bases not matched to a gene. In germline, CDR1 is DFQATT, CDR2 SNEGSKA (reference sequence). The CDR3: CSAREETGFYEQYF. DNA for the CDR3: TGCAGTGCTAGAGAAGAGACAGGGTTTTACGAGCAGTACTTC.

This chain joins TRBV19 and TRBJ2-5; D remains unclear. CDR1 is LNHDA and CDR2 is SQIVND in the germline V gene (reference sequence). The CDR3 runs 16 residues. The V gene lost 5 bases and the J gene lost 0 bases, with 16 bases spanning the gap. DNA for the CDR3: TGTGCCAGTAGTCTCAATACCGGACGGTACCAAGAGACCCAGTACTTC. Its protein product is CASSLNTGRYQETQYF.

This clonotype has ten or more counts. This sequence joins TRBV27 and TRBJ2-5; D gene uncertain. The CDR3 covers 13 residues. Germline lookup yields CDR1 MNHEY and CDR2 SMNVEV (reference sequence). The ends were cut back, 2 bases at V and 4 bases at J, with 8 bases in the middle. The CDR3 DNA reads as TGTGCCAGCAGTTTAAAGTATCGAGAGACCCAGTACTTC. It is translated as CASSLKYRETQYF.

This clonotype was found a few times. The chain joins TRBV4-1 to TRBJ2-2; 8 nucleotides align to TRBD2. V gave up 0 bases and J gave up 6 bases; unmatched junction bases: 6. Germline V gene lookup returns CDR1 MGHRA and CDR2 YSYEKL. CDR3 length: 16 amino acids. This CDR3 reads CASSQEGTSWPGELFF. CDR3 coding DNA: TGCGCCAGCAGCCAAGAGGGGACTAGTTGGCCCGGGGAGCTGTTTTTT.

This clonotype was detected many times. This chain links TRBV19 with TRBJ2-7; the D call may be TRBD1 or TRBD2 (6 bases each). V shed 2 bases and J shed 4 bases, with 15 bases lying between them. This CDR3 is 15 amino acids long. The V gene's germline CDR1 is LNHDA and CDR2 SQIVND (reference sequence). This CDR3 reads CASSITGGQAYEQYF. The CDR3 DNA reads TGTGCCAGTAGTATAACTGGGGGGCAGGCGTACGAGCAGTACTTC.

Remarks on this clonotype: Sequence at one end of the junction differs from germline and may be a read error. The rearrangement links TRBV6-5 to TRBJ2-2; D is possibly TRBD1 or TRBD2 (5 bases each). The CDR3 sequence is 13 residues long. Germline loops: CDR1 MNHEY, CDR2 SVGAGI. Written as DNA, the CDR3 is TGTGCCGGCAGTTCGGCAGGGATCGGGGAGCTGTGTTTC. Translating it yields CAGSSAGIGELCF.

The rearrangement joins TRBV2 to TRBJ1-5; TRBD1 is a possible D gene (5 bases). V was cut by 0 bases and J by 11 bases, with 26 bases left in between. This CDR3 spans 18 amino acids. Germline V gene lookup returns CDR1 SNHLY and CDR2 FYNNEI. This chain's CDR3 is CASSEARRDRFRPGAQHF. In nucleotides, the CDR3 is TGTGCCAGCAGTGAAGCGCGAAGGGACCGCTTCAGACCCGGGGCCCAGCATTTT.

The V and J genes are TRBV7-2 and TRBJ2-5; 11 nucleotides align to TRBD2. Germline V gene data show CDR1 as SGHTA and CDR2 as FQGNSA. This CDR3 has 15 amino acids. V lost 5 bases and J lost 5; bases outside the gene matches: 7. The CDR3 bases are TGTGCCAGCAGCCCCCCACTAGCGGGAGATGAGACCCAGTACTTC. This translates into CASSPPLAGDETQYF.

This clonotype occurred many times. The rearrangement links TRBV30 to TRBJ2-2; D tentatively reads TRBD1 or TRBD2 (5 bases each). Germline loops: CDR1 GTSNPN, CDR2 SVGIG (reference sequence). The CDR3 is 14 amino acids. V lost 2 bases, J lost 3 bases, and 10 bases lay in between. CDR3 loop: CAWSPRDHTGELFF. The CDR3 bases are TGTGCCTGGAGTCCCAGGGACCACACCGGGGAGCTGTTTTTT.

The chain joins TRBV7-9 to TRBJ1-6; D may be TRBD1 (5 bases). V gave up 7 bases and J gave up 10 bases, with 14 bases separating them. The CDR3 covers 13 residues. Germline lookup yields CDR1 SEHNR and CDR2 FQNEAQ (reference sequence). The CDR3 loop is CASTQGQASPLHF. The CDR3 DNA is TGTGCCAGCACCCAGGGCCAGGCATCACCCCTCCACTTT.

This clonotype was counted many times. V gene TRBV20-1 combines with J gene TRBJ1-2, with a possible D match to TRBD1 (6 bases). Germline CDR1 DFQATT, CDR2 SNEGSKA (reference sequence). Trimming shortened V by 6 bases and J by 8 bases, and 19 bases separated the two germline ends. This CDR3 comprises 13 residues. The CDR3: CSARVGDGGGYTF. CDR3 bases: TGCAGTGCCCGAGTTGGGGATGGGGGCGGCTACACCTTC.

This clonotype was observed many times. The chain combines TRBV4-1 with TRBJ1-2, with a weak D call TRBD1 (6 bases). The CDR3 runs 15 residues. With 7 bases removed from V and 0 bases from J, the gap between germline ends came to 15 bases. Germline CDR1 and CDR2: MGHRA and YSYEKL. The CDR3 is CASNARQEPNYGYTF. CDR3 nucleotide sequence: TGCGCCAGCAACGCCCGACAGGAACCTAACTATGGCTACACCTTC.

Points on this clonotype: This could be a read error, since a much larger clone is one nucleotide away. V is TRBV15 and J is TRBJ1-5; possibly TRBD1 for D (5 bases). Germline loops: CDR1 LNHNV, CDR2 YYDKDF (reference sequence). The CDR3 is 14 residues long. V gave up 3 bases and J gave up 8 bases, with 14 bases separating them. For the CDR3, the DNA is TGTGCCACCAGCAGGGGACTCGGGGCGGAGCCCCAGCATTTT. Its protein product is CATSRGLGAEPQHF.

This clonotype was detected ten times or more. The CDR3 region is CASSLRTVSEAFF. DNA for the CDR3: TGTGCCAGCAGCCTAAGGACAGTCTCTGAAGCTTTCTTT. The chain carries TRBV14 and TRBJ1-1; maybe TRBD1 (6 bases). CDR1 is SGHDN, CDR2 FVKESK, per germline. With 4 bases removed from V and 6 bases from J, the gap between germline ends came to 12 bases. The CDR3 covers 13 residues.

This clonotype has a count of ten or more. The chain uses TRBV6-1 and TRBJ1-3; D might be TRBD1 (5 bases). There are 15 residues in the CDR3. The germline V gene encodes CDR1 MNHNS and CDR2 SASEGT. Trimming shortened V by 4 bases and J by 0 bases, and 10 bases separated the two germline ends. CDR3 amino acids: CASSGRQSSGNTIYF. The CDR3 DNA follows: TGTGCCAGCAGTGGCCGACAGAGCTCTGGAAACACCATATATTTT.

This clonotype has more than one count but fewer than ten. This chain links TRBV7-9 with TRBJ2-5; D perhaps matches TRBD2 (5 bases). Trimming pared 3 bases from V and 4 bases from J, leaving 9 bases between. CDR1 is SEHNR, CDR2 FQNEAQ, per germline (reference sequence). The length of the CDR3 is 13 residues. The CDR3 here is CASSLGEIETQYF. DNA of the CDR3: TGTGCCAGCAGCTTGGGAGAAATAGAGACCCAGTACTTC.